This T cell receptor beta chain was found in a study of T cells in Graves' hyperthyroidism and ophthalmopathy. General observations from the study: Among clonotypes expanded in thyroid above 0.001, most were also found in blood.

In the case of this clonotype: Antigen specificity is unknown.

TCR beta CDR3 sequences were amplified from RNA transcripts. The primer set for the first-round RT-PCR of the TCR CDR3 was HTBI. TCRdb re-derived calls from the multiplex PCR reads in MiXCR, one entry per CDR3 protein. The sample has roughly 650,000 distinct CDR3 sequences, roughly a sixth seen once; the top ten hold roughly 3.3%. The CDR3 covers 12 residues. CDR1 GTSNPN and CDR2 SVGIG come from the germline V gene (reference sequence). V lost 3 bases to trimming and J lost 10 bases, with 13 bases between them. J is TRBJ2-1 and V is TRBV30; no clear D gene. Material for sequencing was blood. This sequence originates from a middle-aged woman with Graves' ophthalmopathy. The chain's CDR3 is CAWRDYGSEQFF. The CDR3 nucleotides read TGTGCCTGGAGAGATTATGGGTCGGAGCAGTTCTTC.